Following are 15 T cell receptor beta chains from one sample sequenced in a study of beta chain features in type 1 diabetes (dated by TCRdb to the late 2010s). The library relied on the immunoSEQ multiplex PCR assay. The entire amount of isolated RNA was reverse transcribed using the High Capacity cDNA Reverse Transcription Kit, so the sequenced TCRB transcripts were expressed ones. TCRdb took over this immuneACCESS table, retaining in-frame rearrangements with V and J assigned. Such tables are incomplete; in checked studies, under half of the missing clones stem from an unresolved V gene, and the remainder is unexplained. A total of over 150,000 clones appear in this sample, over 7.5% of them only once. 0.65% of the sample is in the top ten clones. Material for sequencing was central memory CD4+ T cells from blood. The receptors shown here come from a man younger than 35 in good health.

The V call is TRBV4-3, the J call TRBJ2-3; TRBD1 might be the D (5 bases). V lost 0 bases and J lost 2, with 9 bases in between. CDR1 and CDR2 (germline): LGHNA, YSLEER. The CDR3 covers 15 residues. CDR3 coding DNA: TGCGCCAGCAGCCAAGAAAACAGGTTCACAGATACGCAGTATTTT. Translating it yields CASSQENRFTDTQYF.

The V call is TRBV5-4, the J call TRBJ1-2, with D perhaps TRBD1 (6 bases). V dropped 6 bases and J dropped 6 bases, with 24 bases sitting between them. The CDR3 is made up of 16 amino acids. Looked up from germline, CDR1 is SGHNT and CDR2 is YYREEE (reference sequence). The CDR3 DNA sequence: TGTGCCAGCACCCCTACGCGGGGGCATCTTCGCGATGGCTACACCTTC. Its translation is CASTPTRGHLRDGYTF. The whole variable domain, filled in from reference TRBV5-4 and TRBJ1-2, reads ETGVTQSPTHLIKTRGQQVTLRCSSQSGHNTVSWYQQALGQGPQFIFQYYREEENGRGNFPPRFSGLQFPNYSSELNVNALELDDSALYLCASTPTRGHLRDGYTFGSGTRLTVV.

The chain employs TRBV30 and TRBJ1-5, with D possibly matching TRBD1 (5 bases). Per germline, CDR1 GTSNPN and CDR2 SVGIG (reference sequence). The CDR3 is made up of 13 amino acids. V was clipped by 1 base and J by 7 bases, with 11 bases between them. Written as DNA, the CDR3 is TGTGCCTGGAGTGGCAGGGCGGAACAGCCCCAGCATTTT. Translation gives CAWSGRAEQPQHF.

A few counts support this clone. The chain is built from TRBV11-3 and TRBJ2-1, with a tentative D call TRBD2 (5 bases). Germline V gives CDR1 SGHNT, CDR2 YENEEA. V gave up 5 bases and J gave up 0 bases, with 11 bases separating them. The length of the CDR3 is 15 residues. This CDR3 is CASSPYTSSYNEQFF. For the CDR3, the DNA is TGTGCCAGCAGCCCCTATACTAGCTCCTACAATGAGCAGTTCTTC.

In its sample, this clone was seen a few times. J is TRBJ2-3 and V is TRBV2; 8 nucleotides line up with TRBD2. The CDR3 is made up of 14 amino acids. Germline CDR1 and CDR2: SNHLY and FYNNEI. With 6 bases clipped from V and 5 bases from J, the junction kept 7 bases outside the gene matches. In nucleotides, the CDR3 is TGTGCCAGCAGAAAGCACAGCGGGGGAGATACGCAGTATTTT. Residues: CASRKHSGGDTQYF.

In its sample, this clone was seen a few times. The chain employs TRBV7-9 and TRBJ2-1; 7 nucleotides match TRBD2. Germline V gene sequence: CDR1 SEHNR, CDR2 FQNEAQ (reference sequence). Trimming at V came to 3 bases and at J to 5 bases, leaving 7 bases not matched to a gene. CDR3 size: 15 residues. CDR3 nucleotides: TGTGCCAGCAGCTTCCAGGCTAGCGGTCACAATGAGCAGTTCTTC. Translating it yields CASSFQASGHNEQFF.

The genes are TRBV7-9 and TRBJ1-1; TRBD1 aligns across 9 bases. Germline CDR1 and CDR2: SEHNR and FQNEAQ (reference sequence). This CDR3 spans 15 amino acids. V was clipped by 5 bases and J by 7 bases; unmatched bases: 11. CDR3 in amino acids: CASSILTGGLGEAFF. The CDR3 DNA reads TGTGCCAGCAGCATACTCACAGGGGGCCTCGGTGAAGCTTTCTTT.

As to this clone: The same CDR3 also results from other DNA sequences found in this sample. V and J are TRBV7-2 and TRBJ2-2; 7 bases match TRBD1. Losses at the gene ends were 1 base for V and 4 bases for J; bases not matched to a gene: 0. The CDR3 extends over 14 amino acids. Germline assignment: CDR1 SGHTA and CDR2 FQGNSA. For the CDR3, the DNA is TGTGCCAGCAGCTTAGGACAGGGCACCGGGGAGCTGTTTTTT. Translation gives CASSLGQGTGELFF.

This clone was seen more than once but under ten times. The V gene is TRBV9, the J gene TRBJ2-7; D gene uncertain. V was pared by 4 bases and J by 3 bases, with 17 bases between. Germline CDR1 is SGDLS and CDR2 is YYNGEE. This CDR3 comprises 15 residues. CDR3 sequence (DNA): TGTGCCAGCAGCCCCACGGCGGCGGCTAACTACGAGCAGTACTTC. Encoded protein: CASSPTAAANYEQYF.

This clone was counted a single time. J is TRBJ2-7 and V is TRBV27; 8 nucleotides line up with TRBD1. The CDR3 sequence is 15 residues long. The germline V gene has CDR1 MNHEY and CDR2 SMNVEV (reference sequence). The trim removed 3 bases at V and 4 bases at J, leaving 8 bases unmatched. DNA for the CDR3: TGTGCCAGCAGTTTGCAGGGGGCGGCGTGGTACGAGCAGTACTTC. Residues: CASSLQGAAWYEQYF.

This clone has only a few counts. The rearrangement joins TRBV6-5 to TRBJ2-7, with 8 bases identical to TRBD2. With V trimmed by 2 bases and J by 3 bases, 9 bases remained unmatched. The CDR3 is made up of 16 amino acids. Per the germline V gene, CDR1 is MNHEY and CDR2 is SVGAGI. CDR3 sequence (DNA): TGTGCCAGCAGTTACGGGAGGAGAGCGGGGGTCTACGAGCAGTACTTC. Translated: CASSYGRRAGVYEQYF.

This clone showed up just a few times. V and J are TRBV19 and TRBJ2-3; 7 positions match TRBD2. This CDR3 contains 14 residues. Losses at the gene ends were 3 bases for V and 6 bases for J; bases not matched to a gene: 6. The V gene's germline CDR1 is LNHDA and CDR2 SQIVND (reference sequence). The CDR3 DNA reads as TGTGCCAGTAGTATTACCAGCGGGATTGATACGCAGTATTTT. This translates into CASSITSGIDTQYF. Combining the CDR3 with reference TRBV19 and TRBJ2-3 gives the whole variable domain DGGITQSPKYLFRKEGQNVTLSCEQNLNHDAMYWYRQDPGQGLRLIYYSQIVNDFQKGDIAEGYSVSREKKESFPLTVTSAQKNPTAFYLCASSITSGIDTQYFGPGTRLTVL.

Written as DNA, the CDR3 is TGTGCCTGGAGCCCCGGGGAGACCCAGTACTTC. Protein product: CAWSPGETQYF. This chain links TRBV30 with TRBJ2-5; D gene unclear. Germline CDR1 reads GTSNPN; CDR2 reads SVGIG (reference sequence). V dropped 3 bases and J dropped 5 bases, with 7 bases sitting between them. The CDR3 totals 11 residues.

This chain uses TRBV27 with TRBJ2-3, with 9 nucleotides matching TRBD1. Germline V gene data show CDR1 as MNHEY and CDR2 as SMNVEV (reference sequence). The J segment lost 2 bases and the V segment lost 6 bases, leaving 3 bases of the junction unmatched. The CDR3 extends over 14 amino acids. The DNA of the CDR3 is TGTGCCAGCAGCCGGGACAGGGCCACAGATACGCAGTATTTT. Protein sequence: CASSRDRATDTQYF.

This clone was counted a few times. CDR3: CASSEGLNTGELFF. CDR3 sequence (DNA): TGTGCCAGCAGTGAAGGACTCAACACCGGGGAGCTGTTTTTT. The V call is TRBV6-4, the J call TRBJ2-2; perhaps TRBD2 as D (5 bases). CDR1 is MRHNA, CDR2 SNTAGT, per germline. The CDR3 spans 14 residues. Trimming removed 3 bases at V and 2 bases at J, with 7 bases between.